Presented here are 9 T cell receptor beta chains from one specimen sequenced in a study of T cells in Graves' hyperthyroidism and ophthalmopathy (dated by TCRdb to between 2018 and 2021). Receptors were amplified or captured by multiplex PCR. Data came from an Illumina HiSeq 2000. TCR beta CDR3 regions were amplified from RNA transcripts. A first-round RT-PCR of the TCR CDR3 used the HTBI primer set with the Qiagen OneStep RT-PCR kit. TCRdb took the public reads, trimmed them with fastp at Q25, ran MiXCR for clone calling and kept in-frame beta chains. Every CDR3 protein is listed once, alongside the most common genes and DNA of its rows. For this sample the table gives some 620,000 distinct CDR3 sequences, of which around 15% were detected only once. The ten largest clones represent around 4% of the sample. Material for sequencing was blood. These receptors were obtained from a woman aged 25 to 45 with Graves' hyperthyroidism.

This chain uses TRBV27 with TRBJ1-1, with TRBD1 identical over 9 bases. This CDR3 is built from 14 residues. CDR1 and CDR2 from the germline V gene are MNHEY and SMNVEV (reference sequence). Germline trimming cut 6 bases from V and 6 bases from J; bases unmatched to any gene: 8. The CDR3: CASSRDRVMSEAFF. The DNA of the CDR3 is TGTGCCAGCAGCCGGGACAGGGTGATGTCTGAAGCTTTCTTT.

The sample holds many counts of this clonotype. The gene calls are TRBV11-2 and TRBJ2-1; 8 nucleotides align to TRBD2. V was pared by 4 bases and J by 0 bases, with 14 bases of the junction left unmatched. The germline V gene encodes CDR1 SGHAT and CDR2 FQNNGV. The CDR3 has 19 residues. CDR3 protein: CASSSPSPSSGSSYNEQFF. For the CDR3, the DNA is TGTGCCAGCAGCTCCCCTTCCCCCTCTAGCGGGTCCTCCTACAATGAGCAGTTCTTC.

This clonotype has more than one count but fewer than ten. This rearrangement joins TRBV14 to TRBJ2-2; D gene ambiguous. V lost 0 bases and J lost 3, with 14 bases in between. Germline V CDR1 and CDR2: SGHDN, FVKESK. The CDR3 covers 17 residues. The CDR3 is CASSQDLRDTYTGELFF. Here the CDR3 DNA reads TGTGCCAGCAGCCAAGATCTTAGAGACACCTACACCGGGGAGCTGTTTTTT.

This clonotype was detected many times. The rearrangement joins TRBV6-1 to TRBJ2-7; 7 bases fit TRBD1. V gave up 6 bases and J gave up 2 bases; unmatched junction bases: 7. The CDR3 has 14 amino acids. Germline CDR1 reads MNHNS; CDR2 reads SASEGT. The CDR3 bases are TGTGCCAGCAGCCTATGGACAGGCCCCTACGAGCAGTACTTC. As protein: CASSLWTGPYEQYF.

This clonotype was observed a handful of times. The chain uses TRBV5-1 and TRBJ2-5; D tentatively reads TRBD1 or TRBD2 (6 bases each). CDR1 is SGHRS, CDR2 YFSETQ, per germline. Between the trimmed V and J ends, which lost 3 bases and 6 bases, there was a span of 24 bases. CDR3 length equals 17 residues. The CDR3 DNA follows: TGCGCCAGCAGCTCCTCCGGGACGGGGGCTACAAGAAAGACCCAGTACTTC. Translated: CASSSSGTGATRKTQYF.

This clonotype was picked up many times. The V gene is TRBV12-5, the J gene TRBJ2-3, with 8 bases lining up with TRBD2. The CDR3 contains 14 residues. Per the germline V gene, CDR1 is LGHNT and CDR2 is FRNRAP. V gave up 5 bases and J gave up 2 bases; unmatched junction bases: 3. For the CDR3, the DNA is TGTGCTAGTGGTGAGCGGGAGAACACAGATACGCAGTATTTT. This gives the protein CASGERENTDTQYF. The full variable domain, in which reference TRBV12-5 and TRBJ2-3 provide the parts outside the CDR3, is DARVTQTPRHKVTEMGQEVTMRCQPILGHNTVFWYRQTMMQGLELLAYFRNRAPLDDSGMPKDRFSAEMPDATLATLKIQPSEPRDSAVYFCASGERENTDTQYFGPGTRLTVL.

On this clonotype itself: This sequence may be a read error, since a much larger clone differs from it by one base. The rearrangement joins TRBV20-1 to TRBJ2-3; 7 nucleotides agree with TRBD2. The length of the CDR3 is 14 residues. V shed 3 bases and J 2 bases; nucleotides not matched to a gene: 5. Germline CDR1 reads DFQATT; CDR2 reads SNEGSKA (reference sequence). The chain's CDR3 is CSARSQRDTDTQYF. The CDR3 coding sequence is TGCAGTGCTAGGAGCCAGCGGGACACAGATACGCAGTATTTT.

At least ten counts were recorded for this clonotype. The rearrangement joins TRBV7-3 to TRBJ2-3, with 8 bases lining up with TRBD1. The ends lost 5 bases at V and 0 bases at J; junction bases unmatched: 4. The CDR3 covers 15 residues. Germline assignment: CDR1 SGHTA and CDR2 FQGTGA. CDR3 DNA: TGTGCCAGCAGCATGGGACAGGCAAGCACAGATACGCAGTATTTT. Amino acids: CASSMGQASTDTQYF.

This clonotype was observed many times. DNA for the CDR3: TGTGCCTGGAAAACAGGGTTTGGTTCACCCCTCCACTTT. Its translation is CAWKTGFGSPLHF. The gene calls are TRBV30 and TRBJ1-6; TRBD1 is a possible D gene (6 bases). CDR1 GTSNPN and CDR2 SVGIG come from the germline V gene (reference sequence). The CDR3 has 13 residues. Trimming left V 4 bases short and J 9 bases short, with 13 bases between.